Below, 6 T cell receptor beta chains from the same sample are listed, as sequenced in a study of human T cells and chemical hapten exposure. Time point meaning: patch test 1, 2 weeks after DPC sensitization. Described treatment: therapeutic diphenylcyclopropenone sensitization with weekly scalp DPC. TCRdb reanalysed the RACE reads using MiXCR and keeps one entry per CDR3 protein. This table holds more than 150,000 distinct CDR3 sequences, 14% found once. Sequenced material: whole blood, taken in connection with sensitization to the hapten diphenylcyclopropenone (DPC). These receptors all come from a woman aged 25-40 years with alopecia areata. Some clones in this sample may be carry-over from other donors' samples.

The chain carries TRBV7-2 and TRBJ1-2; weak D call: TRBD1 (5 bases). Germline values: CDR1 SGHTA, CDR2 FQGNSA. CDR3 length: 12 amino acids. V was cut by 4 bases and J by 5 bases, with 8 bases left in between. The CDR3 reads CASSYDRYGYTF. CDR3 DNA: TGTGCCAGCAGCTACGACAGATATGGCTACACCTTC.

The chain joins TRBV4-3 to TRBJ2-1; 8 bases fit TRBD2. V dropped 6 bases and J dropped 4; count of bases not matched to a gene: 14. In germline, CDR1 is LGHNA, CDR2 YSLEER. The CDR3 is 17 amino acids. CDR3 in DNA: TGCGCCAGCAGTCCGGATGCGGGGGGCCAATCTTACAATGAGCAGTTCTTC. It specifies CASSPDAGGQSYNEQFF.

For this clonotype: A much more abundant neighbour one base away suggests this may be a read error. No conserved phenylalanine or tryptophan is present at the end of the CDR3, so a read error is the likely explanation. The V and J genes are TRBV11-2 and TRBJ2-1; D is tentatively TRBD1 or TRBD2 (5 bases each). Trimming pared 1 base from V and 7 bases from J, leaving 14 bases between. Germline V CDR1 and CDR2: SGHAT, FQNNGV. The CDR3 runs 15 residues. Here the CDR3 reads CASSLVGTLGNEQFS. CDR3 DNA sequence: TGTGCCAGCAGCTTAGTAGGGACCCTGGGGAATGAGCAGTTCTCC.

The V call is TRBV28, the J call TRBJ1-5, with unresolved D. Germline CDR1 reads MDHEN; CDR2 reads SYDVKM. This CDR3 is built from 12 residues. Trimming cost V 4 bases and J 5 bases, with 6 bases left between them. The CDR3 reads CASSSVDQPQHF. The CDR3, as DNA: TGTGCCAGCAGTTCCGTAGATCAGCCCCAGCATTTT.

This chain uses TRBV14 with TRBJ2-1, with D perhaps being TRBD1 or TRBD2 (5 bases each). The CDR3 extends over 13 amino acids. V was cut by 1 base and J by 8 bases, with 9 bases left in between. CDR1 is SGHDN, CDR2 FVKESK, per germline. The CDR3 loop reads CASSQGGGDEQFF. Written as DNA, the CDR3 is TGTGCCAGCAGCCAAGGTGGGGGTGATGAGCAGTTCTTC.

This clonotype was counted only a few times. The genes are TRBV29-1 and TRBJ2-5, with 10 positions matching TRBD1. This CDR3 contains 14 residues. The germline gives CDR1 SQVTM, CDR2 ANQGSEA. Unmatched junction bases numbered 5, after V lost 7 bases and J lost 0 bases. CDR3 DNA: TGCAGCGCACCGGGACAGGGGCACCAAGAGACCCAGTACTTC. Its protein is CSAPGQGHQETQYF.